The next 21 T cell receptor beta chains were all read from a single sample in a study of long-term antiretroviral therapy in people with HIV. Samples were assayed with immunoSEQ v3.0 at survey level. Only in-frame clones appear in the TCRdb table, and some are missing; sequencing was by immunoSEQ multiplex PCR. This table has 20,000 to 25,000 clones, 80% to 95% appearing once. Material: unsorted PBMCs, obtained 4.4 years after starting antiretroviral therapy. The receptors here all came from a woman between 45 and 65 years old with HIV.

The gene calls are TRBV5-1 and TRBJ2-5; TRBD1 matches at 10 bases. Germline V lookup: CDR1 SGHRS, CDR2 YFSETQ. The CDR3 extends over 15 amino acids. V shed 3 bases, J shed 2 bases, and the junction held 4 bases outside the gene matches. The CDR3 sequence is CASSSTGGTQETQYF. The CDR3 DNA reads as TGCGCCAGCAGCTCGACAGGGGGCACACAAGAGACCCAGTACTTC. Drawing the rest from reference TRBV5-1 and TRBJ2-5, the complete variable domain is KAGVTQTPRYLIKTRGQQVTLSCSPISGHRSVSWYQQTPGQGLQFLFEYFSETQRNKGNFPGRFSGRQFSNSRSEMNVSTLELGDSALYLCASSSTGGTQETQYFGPGTRLLVL.

V usage is TRBV10-3 and J usage is TRBJ2-7; 7 bases are a match to TRBD1. This CDR3 is 12 amino acids long. The trim removed 9 bases at V and 0 bases at J, leaving 2 bases unmatched. Germline-derived CDR1 and CDR2 are ENHRY and SYGVKD. The CDR3 coding sequence is TGTGCCATTCGGGACAGCTCCTACGAGCAGTACTTC. Translating gives CAIRDSSYEQYF.

With respect to this clone: The same CDR3 also results from other DNA sequences found in this sample. The rearrangement uses TRBV5-5 and TRBJ2-7; no clear D. There are 13 residues in the CDR3. CDR1 SGHKS and CDR2 YYEKEE come from the germline V gene (reference sequence). V shed 0 bases and J shed 5 bases, with 9 bases lying between them. The CDR3 region has the DNA TGTGCCAGCAGCTTGGGGCCGGATAACGAGCAGTACTTC. This gives the protein CASSLGPDNEQYF.

The chain couples TRBV19 to TRBJ2-3, with a weak D call TRBD1 (5 bases). This CDR3 region has 16 residues. With 1 base removed from V and 0 bases from J, the gap between germline ends came to 11 bases. The germline V gene encodes CDR1 LNHDA and CDR2 SQIVND (reference sequence). As DNA, the CDR3 is TGTGCCAGTAGTATAGGCCCACAGGTTAGCACAGATACGCAGTATTTT. Protein sequence: CASSIGPQVSTDTQYF.

The chain couples TRBV7-8 to TRBJ1-5; TRBD1 matches at 9 bases. Germline values: CDR1 SGHVS, CDR2 FQNEAQ. Trimming took 5 bases from V and 3 from J; bases not matched to a gene: 5. The CDR3 is made up of 15 amino acids. In DNA, the CDR3 is TGTGCCAGCAGCAAGGACAGGGGTACCAATCAGCCCCAGCATTTT. Protein sequence: CASSKDRGTNQPQHF.

The chain couples TRBV10-1 to TRBJ2-2; the match to TRBD1 covers 8 bases. Germline CDR1 and CDR2: WNHNN and SYGVQD (reference sequence). With V trimmed by 3 bases and J by 7 bases, 7 bases remained unmatched. CDR3 length equals 15 residues. The CDR3 DNA follows: TGCGCCAGCAGTGACGGGACAGGCCTCATCGGGGAGCTGTTTTTT. The encoded protein is CASSDGTGLIGELFF.

V usage is TRBV29-1 and J usage is TRBJ2-7; the D is unclear. The CDR3 is made up of 14 amino acids. Germline CDR1 is SQVTM and CDR2 is ANQGSEA. Trimming left V 4 bases short and J 0 bases short, with 13 bases between. Written as DNA, the CDR3 is TGCAGCGTTGTGACTTCCCTGAGCTCCTACGAGCAGTACTTC. Translating gives CSVVTSLSSYEQYF.

The CDR3 loop reads CASSLEQGPGNTIYF. The CDR3 DNA reads TGTGCCAGCAGCTTAGAACAGGGGCCAGGAAACACCATATATTTT. The J gene is TRBJ1-3, the V gene TRBV7-9; 7 bases agree with TRBD1. Germline V lookup: CDR1 SEHNR, CDR2 FQNEAQ (reference sequence). V gave up 1 base and J gave up 4 bases; unmatched junction bases: 4. CDR3 length: 15 amino acids.

For the CDR3, the DNA is TGTGCCAGCAGAGGGACAGTTTCTAACTATGGCTACACCTTC. This codes for CASRGTVSNYGYTF. The gene calls are TRBV7-9 and TRBJ1-2; 7 bases match TRBD1. The trim removed 6 bases at V and 0 bases at J, leaving 4 bases unmatched. CDR3 length: 14 amino acids. CDR1 and CDR2 (germline): SEHNR, FQNEAQ (reference sequence).

This chain connects TRBV6-5 to TRBJ1-2; TRBD1 matches at 11 bases. After removal of 5 bases from V and 8 bases from J, the junction contained 10 bases not matched to a gene. The V gene's germline CDR1 is MNHEY and CDR2 SVGAGI. The CDR3 loop spans 15 amino acids. The chain's CDR3 is CASSPPGQGVKGYTF. DNA for the CDR3: TGTGCCAGCAGTCCACCGGGACAGGGGGTCAAAGGCTACACCTTC.

CDR3 amino acids: CASSTGQIQETQYF. As DNA, the CDR3 is TGTGCCAGCAGCACGGGACAGATCCAAGAGACCCAGTACTTC. The rearrangement uses TRBV6-1 and TRBJ2-5, with 7 bases that match TRBD1. V dropped 6 bases and J dropped 1; count of bases not matched to a gene: 5. CDR3 length: 14 residues. Germline CDR1 and CDR2: MNHNS and SASEGT.

This clone was observed a single time. This chain joins TRBV29-1 and TRBJ1-1; the D gene is possibly TRBD1 (5 bases). The CDR3 loop spans 10 amino acids. In germline, CDR1 is SQVTM, CDR2 ANQGSEA. V lost 7 bases and J 4 bases, leaving 7 bases between the germline ends. The CDR3 here is CSGGSTEAFF. The CDR3 DNA reads as TGCAGCGGGGGGAGCACTGAAGCTTTCTTT.

V is TRBV18 and J is TRBJ1-5, with TRBD1 matching 7 bases. The V gene end was trimmed by 4 bases and the J gene end by 3 bases; junction bases not matched to a gene: 3. The V gene's germline CDR1 is KGHSH and CDR2 LQKENI. This CDR3 spans 14 amino acids. CDR3 sequence reads: CASSLGQDNQPQHF. The DNA of the CDR3 is TGTGCCAGCTCACTTGGACAGGACAATCAGCCCCAGCATTTT.

This clone was counted between two and nine times. This chain connects TRBV29-1 to TRBJ2-5; TRBD2 matches 13 bases. CDR3 size: 16 residues. Germline-derived CDR1 and CDR2 are SQVTM and ANQGSEA. The V and J ends lost 6 bases and 1 base, in that order; junction bases with no gene match: 8. The CDR3 DNA follows: TGCAGCGTCCAACTAGCGGGGGGGCGTATCCAAGAGACCCAGTACTTC. It is translated as CSVQLAGGRIQETQYF.

This clone was picked up one time. V usage is TRBV7-6 and J usage is TRBJ2-2; 7 bases are a match to TRBD1. Germline assignment: CDR1 SGHVS and CDR2 FNYEAQ. V lost 5 bases, J lost 0 bases, and 15 bases stayed unmatched. This CDR3 comprises 19 residues. The CDR3: CASSGRQGLIIANTGELFF. CDR3 in DNA: TGTGCCAGCAGCGGGAGACAGGGCTTAATTATCGCGAACACCGGGGAGCTGTTTTTT.

CDR3 region: CASTPDRFYGYTF. CDR3 nucleotide sequence: TGTGCCAGCACTCCAGACAGGTTCTATGGCTACACCTTC. The rearrangement joins TRBV6-1 to TRBJ1-2, with D perhaps matching TRBD1 (6 bases). The CDR3 contains 13 residues. From germline, CDR1 is MNHNS and CDR2 SASEGT. Trimming left V 7 bases short and J 4 bases short, with 13 bases between.

This chain links TRBV11-3 with TRBJ2-1; TRBD2 might be the D (6 bases). From germline, CDR1 is SGHNT and CDR2 YENEEA. The CDR3 extends over 12 amino acids. V shed 0 bases and J shed 10 bases, with 7 bases lying between them. The CDR3 DNA reads TGTGCCAGCAGCTTAGATGGGGGGGAGCAGTTCTTC. Its protein product is CASSLDGGEQFF.

On this clone: One end of the junction does not line up with germline, which may come from a read error. The gene calls are TRBV2 and TRBJ2-5; 9 bases match TRBD1. Germline V lookup: CDR1 SNHLY, CDR2 FYNNEI. The CDR3 loop spans 15 amino acids. CDR3 residues: CASSLWGDREPRPNF. DNA of the CDR3: TGTGCCAGCAGCCTCTGGGGGGACAGGGAGCCCCGTCCGAACTTC.

This clone appeared a single time. The V gene is TRBV5-1, the J gene TRBJ1-1, with TRBD1 matching over 9 bases. CDR3 size: 14 residues. V was clipped by 5 bases and J by 4 bases; unmatched bases: 6. Germline CDR1 and CDR2: SGHRS and YFSETQ. The CDR3 DNA follows: TGCGCCAGCAGGGACTCGACAGGGGGCACTGAAGCTTTCTTT. Its protein product is CASRDSTGGTEAFF.

The V call is TRBV7-6, the J call TRBJ1-3, with 8 bases aligning to TRBD1. Germline lookup yields CDR1 SGHVS and CDR2 FNYEAQ. The CDR3 runs 16 residues. J lost 2 bases, V lost 4 bases, and 7 bases had no gene match. The CDR3 sequence is CASSSSPTGAGNTIYF. The CDR3 DNA is TGTGCCAGCAGCTCGAGCCCGACAGGGGCTGGAAACACCATATATTTT.

For the CDR3, the DNA is TGCGCCAGCAGCCAAGCGGGCCCCGGGGAGCTGTTTTTT. Translating gives CASSQAGPGELFF. V gene TRBV4-1 combines with J gene TRBJ2-2; no reliable D call. The germline gives CDR1 MGHRA, CDR2 YSYEKL. This CDR3 has 13 amino acids. V lost 1 base and J lost 6, with 6 bases in between.